Following are 20 T cell receptor beta chains from one sample sequenced in a study of CD8+ T cells in alopecia areata. Following extraction, RNA underwent reverse transcription to cDNA, which served as the sequencing template. Data came from immunoSEQ multiplex PCR; TCRdb stores just in-frame clones and leaves some out. The sample lists 100,000 to 150,000 clones, around 50% seen once, with less than 5.5% in the top ten. This specimen was CD4+ T cells sorted from blood, taken at week 0. These TCRs come from a human donor with alopecia areata.

V and J are TRBV6-5 and TRBJ2-5; the D gene is possibly TRBD2 (6 bases). V was pared by 4 bases and J by 5 bases, with 14 bases between. The CDR3 covers 14 residues. CDR1 is MNHEY and CDR2 is SVGAGI in the germline V gene. In DNA, the CDR3 is TGTGCCAGCAGTTTCCCCGGGAGTCGGGAGACCCAGTACTTC. This gives the protein CASSFPGSRETQYF.

The V and J genes are TRBV10-3 and TRBJ1-2; tentative D call: TRBD1 (5 bases). This CDR3 comprises 13 residues. CDR1 ENHRY and CDR2 SYGVKD come from the germline V gene. Between the trimmed V and J ends, which lost 2 bases and 6 bases, there was a span of 10 bases. The CDR3 is CAISEDSSHGYTF. In nucleotides, the CDR3 is TGTGCCATCAGTGAGGACAGTTCGCATGGCTACACCTTC.

This clone appeared once. The CDR3 reads CASSPPQGTRNEKLFF. CDR3 sequence (DNA): TGTGCCAGCTCACCACCTCAAGGGACCCGTAATGAAAAACTGTTTTTT. The genes are TRBV18 and TRBJ1-4; D may be TRBD1 (5 bases). Between the trimmed V and J ends, which lost 0 bases and 4 bases, there was a span of 12 bases. The germline V gene encodes CDR1 KGHSH and CDR2 LQKENI. CDR3 length: 16 residues.

The chain uses TRBV30 and TRBJ1-2; 7 bases align to TRBD1. Unmatched junction bases numbered 9, after V lost 1 base and J lost 4 bases. This CDR3 comprises 15 residues. From germline, CDR1 is GTSNPN and CDR2 SVGIG (reference sequence). CDR3: CAWSAPGTASYGYTF. CDR3 nucleotides: TGTGCCTGGAGTGCCCCCGGGACAGCATCCTATGGCTACACCTTC.

The rearrangement joins TRBV7-2 to TRBJ2-5; TRBD2 agrees at 10 bases. The germline gives CDR1 SGHTA, CDR2 FQGNSA. V dropped 2 bases and J dropped 5; count of bases not matched to a gene: 5. The CDR3 runs 15 residues. The CDR3, as DNA: TGTGCCAGCAGCTTAAGCGGGGGGGCCCCGGAGACCCAGTACTTC. The encoded protein is CASSLSGGAPETQYF.

This rearrangement joins TRBV29-1 to TRBJ1-1; no clear D gene. This CDR3 is 11 amino acids long. V dropped 3 bases and J dropped 1 base, with 3 bases sitting between them. Germline CDR1 is SQVTM and CDR2 is ANQGSEA. The DNA of the CDR3 is TGCAGCGTTGATTGGAACACTGAAGCTTTCTTT. Translating gives CSVDWNTEAFF.

This rearrangement joins TRBV5-4 to TRBJ2-3; the D gene is possibly TRBD2 (6 bases). CDR1 is SGHNT, CDR2 YYREEE, per germline (reference sequence). This CDR3 has 17 residues. V lost 0 bases, J lost 8 bases, and 22 bases lay in between. CDR3 protein: CASSLASVGGMGGTQYF. The CDR3 DNA reads TGTGCCAGCAGCTTGGCCTCAGTGGGAGGAATGGGAGGTACGCAGTATTTT.

DNA for the CDR3: TGTGCCAGCATTGGGACAGTGAAGGGGACTGAAGCTTTCTTT. Translating it yields CASIGTVKGTEAFF. The chain links TRBV6-5 to TRBJ1-1, with TRBD1 matching 7 bases. CDR1 is MNHEY, CDR2 SVGAGI, per germline. The CDR3 extends over 14 amino acids. The V gene end was trimmed by 7 bases and the J gene end by 5 bases; junction bases not matched to a gene: 10.

The genes are TRBV2 and TRBJ1-1; weak D call: TRBD1 (5 bases). The germline V gene has CDR1 SNHLY and CDR2 FYNNEI. The CDR3 sequence is 12 residues long. The V gene lost 8 bases and the J gene lost 4 bases, with 11 bases spanning the gap. CDR3 protein: CASSGSGTEAFF. CDR3 nucleotide sequence: TGTGCCAGCTCAGGGAGCGGCACTGAAGCTTTCTTT.

This chain connects TRBV6-6 to TRBJ1-5, with D possibly matching TRBD1 (5 bases). Germline lookup yields CDR1 MNHNY and CDR2 SVGAGI (reference sequence). The CDR3 loop spans 14 amino acids. The ends were cut back, 0 bases at V and 4 bases at J, with 7 bases in the middle. The CDR3 DNA is TGTGCCAGCAGTTACTCCAGGGATAATCAGCCCCAGCATTTT. It translates to CASSYSRDNQPQHF.

The genes are TRBV12-2 and TRBJ1-4; the D call in the table, TRBD1, was not verified against the DNA. TRBV12-2 is tagged as a pseudogene. CDR3 size: 19 residues. The CDR3 DNA reads as TGTGCAAGTCGCTCTCCGGGACAGGGATTAGCGAGCCGTAGCGAAAAACTGTTTTTT. It translates to CASRSPGQGLASRSEKLFF.

This chain connects TRBV7-2 to TRBJ2-5; a possible D gene is TRBD2 (6 bases). Germline V gene lookup returns CDR1 SGHTA and CDR2 FQGNSA. V was pared by 5 bases and J by 5 bases, with 15 bases between. This CDR3 comprises 14 residues. The CDR3 nucleotides are TGTGCCAGCAGCCCGACGCGGGGAAGGGAGACCCAGTACTTC. Its translation: CASSPTRGRETQYF.

The chain recombines TRBV28 with TRBJ2-7; D may match TRBD1 or TRBD2 (5 bases each). V was clipped by 3 bases and J by 6 bases, with 15 bases between them. The germline CDR1 and CDR2 sequences are MDHEN and SYDVKM. The CDR3 extends over 14 amino acids. The CDR3 is CASSFGDGSFEQYF. For the CDR3, the DNA is TGTGCCAGCAGTTTTGGGGACGGATCGTTCGAGCAGTACTTC.

J is TRBJ2-4 and V is TRBV9; TRBD2 matches 7 bases. The CDR3 length is 16 residues. With V trimmed by 2 bases and J by 0 bases, 5 bases remained unmatched. Germline lookup yields CDR1 SGDLS and CDR2 YYNGEE. The CDR3 is CASSVSGSLAKNIQYF. CDR3 coding DNA: TGTGCCAGCAGCGTTAGCGGGTCCCTAGCCAAAAACATTCAGTACTTC.

Concerning this clone itself: The junction differs from germline at one of its ends, possibly a read error. The chain recombines TRBV5-6 with TRBJ2-7; 7 positions match TRBD2. Germline V lookup: CDR1 SGHDT, CDR2 YYEEEE. CDR3 length: 12 amino acids. The CDR3 coding sequence is TGTGCCAGCAGCTTGGAAACGCGGGAGCGGCGCTTC. Translating it yields CASSLETRERRF.

In this sample, this clone turned up a few times. The V call is TRBV9, the J call TRBJ2-7, with D possibly being TRBD1 (5 bases). Trimming left V 7 bases short and J 3 bases short, with 17 bases between. Germline CDR1 reads SGDLS; CDR2 reads YYNGEE. The CDR3 is 14 residues long. The CDR3 nucleotides are TGTGCCAGCTGTTTGGGGCAAGTATGCTACGAGCAGTACTTC. Protein sequence: CASCLGQVCYEQYF.

This clone was observed a few times. V gene TRBV7-9 combines with J gene TRBJ2-1; D gene unclear. Looked up from germline, CDR1 is SEHNR and CDR2 is FQNEAQ (reference sequence). The CDR3 has 11 amino acids. Trimming cost V 2 bases and J 10 bases, with 6 bases left between them. CDR3 nucleotides: TGTGCCAGCAGCTTAAAGGACGAGCAGTTCTTC. This gives the protein CASSLKDEQFF.

This clone turned up a few times. V and J are TRBV6-5 and TRBJ2-7; TRBD1 agrees at 8 bases. Germline V lookup: CDR1 MNHEY, CDR2 SVGAGI. The CDR3 runs 13 residues. Trimming at V came to 4 bases and at J to 5 bases, leaving 4 bases not matched to a gene. CDR3 loop: CASSFRQGHEQYF. Here the CDR3 DNA reads TGTGCCAGCAGTTTCCGACAGGGGCACGAGCAGTACTTC.

The CDR3 DNA sequence: TGTGCCAGCAGCTCTACAGGGTCTGGGGCCAACGTCCTGACTTTC. Its translation is CASSSTGSGANVLTF. The chain carries TRBV5-4 and TRBJ2-6, with a possible D match to TRBD1 (6 bases). The CDR3 covers 15 residues. V lost 3 bases and J 1 base, leaving 8 bases between the germline ends. Germline CDR1 reads SGHNT; CDR2 reads YYREEE (reference sequence).

In its sample, this clone was seen a few times. The chain uses TRBV29-1 and TRBJ2-7, with a possible D match to TRBD2 (7 bases). The CDR3 has 12 residues. V lost 5 bases and J lost 5, with 13 bases in between. Germline loops: CDR1 SQVTM, CDR2 ANQGSEA. The CDR3 is CSVNGGLDEQYF. In DNA, the CDR3 is TGCAGCGTTAACGGGGGGCTTGACGAGCAGTACTTC.